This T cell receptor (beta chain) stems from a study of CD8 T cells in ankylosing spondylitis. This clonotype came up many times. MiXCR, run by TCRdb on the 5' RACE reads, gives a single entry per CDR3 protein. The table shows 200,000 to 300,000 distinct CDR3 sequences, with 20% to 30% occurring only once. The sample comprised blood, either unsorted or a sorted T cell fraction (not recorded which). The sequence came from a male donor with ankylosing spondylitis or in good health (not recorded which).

CDR3 protein: CASSPHGGRARETQYF. CDR3 in DNA: TGTGCCAGCAGTCCCCACGGTGGGAGGGCGAGAGAGACCCAGTACTTC. The chain recombines TRBV12-3 or TRBV12-4 with TRBJ2-5; 7 nucleotides align to TRBD2. This CDR3 has 16 residues. Losses at the gene ends were 5 bases for V and 4 bases for J; bases not matched to a gene: 13.